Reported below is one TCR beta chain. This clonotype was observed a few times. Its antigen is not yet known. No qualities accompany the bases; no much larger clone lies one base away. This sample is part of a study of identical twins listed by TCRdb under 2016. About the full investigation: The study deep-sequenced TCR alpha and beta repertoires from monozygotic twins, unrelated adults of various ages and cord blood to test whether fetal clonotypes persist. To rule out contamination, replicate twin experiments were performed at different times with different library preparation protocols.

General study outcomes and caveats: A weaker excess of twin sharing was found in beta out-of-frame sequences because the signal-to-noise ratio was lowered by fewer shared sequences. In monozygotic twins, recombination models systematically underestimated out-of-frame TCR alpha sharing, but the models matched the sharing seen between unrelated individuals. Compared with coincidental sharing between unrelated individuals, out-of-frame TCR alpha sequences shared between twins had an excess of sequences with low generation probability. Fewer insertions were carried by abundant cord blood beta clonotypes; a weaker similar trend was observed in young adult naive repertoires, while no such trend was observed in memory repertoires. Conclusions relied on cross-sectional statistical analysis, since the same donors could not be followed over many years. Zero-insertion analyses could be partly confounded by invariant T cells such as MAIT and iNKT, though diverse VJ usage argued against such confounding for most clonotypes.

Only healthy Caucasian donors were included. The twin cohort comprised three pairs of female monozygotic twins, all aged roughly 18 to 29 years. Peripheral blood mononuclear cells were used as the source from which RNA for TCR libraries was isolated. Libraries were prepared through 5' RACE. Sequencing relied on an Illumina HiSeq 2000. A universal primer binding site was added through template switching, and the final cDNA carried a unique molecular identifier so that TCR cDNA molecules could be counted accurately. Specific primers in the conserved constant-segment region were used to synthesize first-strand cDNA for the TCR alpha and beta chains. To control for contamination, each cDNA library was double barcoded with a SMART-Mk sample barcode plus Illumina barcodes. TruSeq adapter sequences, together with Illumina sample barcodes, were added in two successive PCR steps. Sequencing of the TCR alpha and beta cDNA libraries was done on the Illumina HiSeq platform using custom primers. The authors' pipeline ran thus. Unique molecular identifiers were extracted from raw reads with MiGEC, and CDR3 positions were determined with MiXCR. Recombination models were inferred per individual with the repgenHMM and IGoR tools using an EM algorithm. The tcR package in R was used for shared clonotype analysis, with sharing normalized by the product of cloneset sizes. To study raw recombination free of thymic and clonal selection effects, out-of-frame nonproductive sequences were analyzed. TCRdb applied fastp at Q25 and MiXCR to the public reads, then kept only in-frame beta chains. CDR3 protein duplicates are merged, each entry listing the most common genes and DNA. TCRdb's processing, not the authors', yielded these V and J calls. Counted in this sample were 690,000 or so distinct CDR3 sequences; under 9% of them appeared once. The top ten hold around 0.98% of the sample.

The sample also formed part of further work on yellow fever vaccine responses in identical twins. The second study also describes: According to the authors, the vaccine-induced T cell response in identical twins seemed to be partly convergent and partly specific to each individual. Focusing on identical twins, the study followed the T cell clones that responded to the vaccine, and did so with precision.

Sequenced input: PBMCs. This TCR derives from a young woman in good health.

The DNA is TGTGCCAGCAGCTGGGGGGCCTCCGGGACGATTAAAGAGACCCAGTACTTC. The resulting protein is CASSWGASGTIKETQYF. The chain is made from TRBV7-9 and TRBJ2-5, with a tentative D call of TRBD1 or TRBD2, each matching 6 bases. CDR1 and CDR2 are read off the germline V gene (reference sequence) as SEHNR and FQNEAQ. The CDR3, cysteine through phenylalanine, is 17 amino acids long. The read is trimmed to its CDR3 DNA, 51 bases read in frame from base 1. V loses 4 bases, J loses 3 bases, and the germline ends lie 21 bases apart.